Sequencing of this T cell receptor beta chain was carried out in a study of vaccination and CD4 T cells after COVID-19. Overall study context: Convalescents were six males and four females, two of them Hispanic. Overlapping spike peptides served as the stimulus for the cells. These peptides came from SARS-CoV-2 and from the common cold coronaviruses HCoV-NL63, HCoV-OC43 and HCoV-229E. Control cultures were supplied with a CEFX pool, an HIV-1 Nef pool, or no peptide at all.

Indicated treatment: approximately 9-day PBMC culture with coronavirus spike peptide pools or control peptides (ViraFEST assay). Deletions cut 7 bases from V and 7 bases from J, with 17 bases between. Germline V lookup: CDR1 MDHEN, CDR2 SYDVKM. The CDR3 is made up of 14 amino acids. This clonotype is medium-sized (0.01 to 0.1%) within its sample. Its antigen is unknown. Oncomine TCR Beta short-read sequencing was applied to DNA from cultured CD4+ T cells. Investigators isolated genomic DNA from cultured CD4+ T cells. TCRdb reprocessed the PCR reads with MiXCR, giving one entry per CDR3 protein. Of about 14,000 distinct CDR3 sequences in the sample, 50% to 65% were seen once.

The chain combines TRBV28 with TRBJ1-5; a possible D gene is TRBD1 (6 bases). The receptor was isolated from a human donor who had recovered from COVID-19. The sample consisted of CD4+ T cells from blood, cultured in vitro. CDR3: CASNRAGVSQPQHF. The DNA for the CDR3 is TGTGCCAGCAATCGGGCAGGGGTTAGCCAGCCCCAGCATTTT.